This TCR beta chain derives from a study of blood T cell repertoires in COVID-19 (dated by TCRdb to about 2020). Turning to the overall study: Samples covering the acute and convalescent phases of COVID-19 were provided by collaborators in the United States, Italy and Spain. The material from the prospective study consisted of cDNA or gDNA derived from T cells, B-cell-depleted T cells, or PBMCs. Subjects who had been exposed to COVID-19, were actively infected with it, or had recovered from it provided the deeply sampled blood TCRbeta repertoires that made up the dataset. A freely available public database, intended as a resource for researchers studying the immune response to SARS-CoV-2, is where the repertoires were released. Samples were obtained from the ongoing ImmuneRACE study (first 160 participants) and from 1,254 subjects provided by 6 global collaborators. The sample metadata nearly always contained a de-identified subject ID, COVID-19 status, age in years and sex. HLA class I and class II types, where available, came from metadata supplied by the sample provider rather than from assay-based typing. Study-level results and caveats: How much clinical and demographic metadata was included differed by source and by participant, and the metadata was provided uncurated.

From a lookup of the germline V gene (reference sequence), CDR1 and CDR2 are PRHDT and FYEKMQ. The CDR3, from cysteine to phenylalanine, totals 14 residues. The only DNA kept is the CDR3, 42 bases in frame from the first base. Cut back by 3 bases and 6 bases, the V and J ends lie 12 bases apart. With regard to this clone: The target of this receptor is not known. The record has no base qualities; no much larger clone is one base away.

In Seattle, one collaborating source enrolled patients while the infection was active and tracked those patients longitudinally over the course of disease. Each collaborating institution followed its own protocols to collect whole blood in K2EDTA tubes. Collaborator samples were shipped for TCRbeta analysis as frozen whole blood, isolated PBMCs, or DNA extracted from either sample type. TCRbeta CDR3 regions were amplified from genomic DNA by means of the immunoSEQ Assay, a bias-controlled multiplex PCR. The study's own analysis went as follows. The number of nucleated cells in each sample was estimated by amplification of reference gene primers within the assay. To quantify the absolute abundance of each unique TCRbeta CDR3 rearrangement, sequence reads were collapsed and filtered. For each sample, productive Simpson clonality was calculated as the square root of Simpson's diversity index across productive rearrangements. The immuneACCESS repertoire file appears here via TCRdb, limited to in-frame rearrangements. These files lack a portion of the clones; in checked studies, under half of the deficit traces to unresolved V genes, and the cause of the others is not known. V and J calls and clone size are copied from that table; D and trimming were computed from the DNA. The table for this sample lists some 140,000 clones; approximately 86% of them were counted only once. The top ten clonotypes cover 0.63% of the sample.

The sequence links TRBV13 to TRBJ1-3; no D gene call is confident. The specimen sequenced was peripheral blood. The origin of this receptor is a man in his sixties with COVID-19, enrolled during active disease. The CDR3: CASSFGVLENTIYF. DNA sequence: TGTGCCAGCAGCTTCGGGGTCCTGGAAAACACCATATATTTT.